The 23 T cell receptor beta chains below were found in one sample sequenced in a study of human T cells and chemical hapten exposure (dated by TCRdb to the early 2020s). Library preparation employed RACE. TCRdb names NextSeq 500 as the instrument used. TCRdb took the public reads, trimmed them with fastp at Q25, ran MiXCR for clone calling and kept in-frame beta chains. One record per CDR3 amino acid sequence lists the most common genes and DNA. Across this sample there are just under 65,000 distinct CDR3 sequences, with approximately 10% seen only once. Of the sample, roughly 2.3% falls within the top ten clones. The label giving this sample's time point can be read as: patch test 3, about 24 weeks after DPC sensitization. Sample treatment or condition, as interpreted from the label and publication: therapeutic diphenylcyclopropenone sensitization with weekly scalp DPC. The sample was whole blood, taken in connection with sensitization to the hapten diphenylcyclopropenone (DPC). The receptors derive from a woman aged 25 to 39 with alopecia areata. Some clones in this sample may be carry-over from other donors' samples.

The CDR3 spells CSVRPAADRGRGETQYF. In DNA form, the CDR3 reads TGCAGCGTCCGTCCCGCCGCTGACAGGGGGCGCGGGGAGACCCAGTACTTC. This rearrangement joins TRBV29-1 to TRBJ2-5, with TRBD1 matching over 10 bases. Germline CDR1 SQVTM, CDR2 ANQGSEA. The CDR3 spans 17 residues. With V trimmed by 6 bases and J by 5 bases, 18 bases remained unmatched.

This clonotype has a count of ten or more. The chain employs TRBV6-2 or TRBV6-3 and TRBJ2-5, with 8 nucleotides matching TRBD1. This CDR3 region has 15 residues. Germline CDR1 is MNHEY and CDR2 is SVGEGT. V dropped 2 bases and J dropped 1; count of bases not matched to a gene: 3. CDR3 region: CASSYRTGSQETQYF. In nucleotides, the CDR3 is TGTGCCAGCAGTTACAGGACAGGGTCCCAAGAGACCCAGTACTTC.

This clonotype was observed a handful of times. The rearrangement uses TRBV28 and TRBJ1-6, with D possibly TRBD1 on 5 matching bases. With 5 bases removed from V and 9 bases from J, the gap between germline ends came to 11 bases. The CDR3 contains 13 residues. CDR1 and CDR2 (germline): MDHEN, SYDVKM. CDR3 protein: CASSTGPISPLHF. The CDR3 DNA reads TGTGCCAGCAGTACAGGCCCGATTTCACCCCTCCACTTT. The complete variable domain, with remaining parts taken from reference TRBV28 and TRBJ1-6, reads DVKVTQSSRYLVKRTGEKVFLECVQDMDHENMFWYRQDPGLGLRLIYFSYDVKMKEKGDIPEGYSVSREKKERFSLILESASTNQTSMYLCASSTGPISPLHFGNGTRLTVT.

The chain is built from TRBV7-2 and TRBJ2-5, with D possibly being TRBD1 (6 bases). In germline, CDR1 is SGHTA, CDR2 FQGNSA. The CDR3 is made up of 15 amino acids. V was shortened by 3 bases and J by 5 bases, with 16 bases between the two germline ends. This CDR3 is CASSLGRGPRETQYF. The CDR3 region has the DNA TGTGCCAGCAGCTTGGGCAGGGGACCCCGGGAGACCCAGTACTTC.

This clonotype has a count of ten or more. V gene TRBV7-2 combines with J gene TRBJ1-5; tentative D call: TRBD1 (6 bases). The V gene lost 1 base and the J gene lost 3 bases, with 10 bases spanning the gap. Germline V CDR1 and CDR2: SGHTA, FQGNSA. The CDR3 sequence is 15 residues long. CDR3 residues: CASSLVGGPNQPQHF. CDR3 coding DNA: TGTGCCAGCAGCTTAGTTGGGGGCCCCAATCAGCCCCAGCATTTT. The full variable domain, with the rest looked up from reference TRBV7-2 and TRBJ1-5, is GAGVSQSPSNKVTEKGKDVELRCDPISGHTALYWYRQSLGQGLEFLIYFQGNSAPDKSGLPSDRFSAERTGGSVSTLTIQRTQQEDSAVYLCASSLVGGPNQPQHFGDGTRLSIL.

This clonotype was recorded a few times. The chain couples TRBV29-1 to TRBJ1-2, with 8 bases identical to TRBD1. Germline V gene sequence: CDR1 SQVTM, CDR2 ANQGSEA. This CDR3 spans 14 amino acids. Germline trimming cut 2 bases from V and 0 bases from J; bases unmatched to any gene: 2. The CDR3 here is CSVEQGAPNYGYTF. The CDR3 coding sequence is TGCAGCGTTGAACAGGGGGCCCCTAACTATGGCTACACCTTC.

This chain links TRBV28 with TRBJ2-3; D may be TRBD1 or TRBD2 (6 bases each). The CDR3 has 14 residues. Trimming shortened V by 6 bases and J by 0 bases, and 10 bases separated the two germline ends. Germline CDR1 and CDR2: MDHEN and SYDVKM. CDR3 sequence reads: CASRGGFSTDTQYF. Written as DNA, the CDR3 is TGTGCCAGCAGAGGGGGGTTTAGCACAGATACGCAGTATTTT. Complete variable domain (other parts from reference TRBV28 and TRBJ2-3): DVKVTQSSRYLVKRTGEKVFLECVQDMDHENMFWYRQDPGLGLRLIYFSYDVKMKEKGDIPEGYSVSREKKERFSLILESASTNQTSMYLCASRGGFSTDTQYFGPGTRLTVL.

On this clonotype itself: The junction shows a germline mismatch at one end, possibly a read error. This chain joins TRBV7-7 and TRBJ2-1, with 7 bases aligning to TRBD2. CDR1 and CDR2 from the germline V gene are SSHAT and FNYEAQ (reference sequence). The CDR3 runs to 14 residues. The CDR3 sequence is CASSLGRTSNEQFF. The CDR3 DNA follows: TGTGCTAGCAGCTTAGGGCGGACTAGCAATGAGCAGTTCTTC.

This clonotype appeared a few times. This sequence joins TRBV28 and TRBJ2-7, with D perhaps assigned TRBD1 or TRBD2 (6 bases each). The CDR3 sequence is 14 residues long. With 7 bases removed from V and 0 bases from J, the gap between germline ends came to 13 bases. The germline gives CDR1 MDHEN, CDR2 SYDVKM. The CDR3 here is CASNQGGSSYEQYF. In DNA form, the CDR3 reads TGTGCCAGCAACCAAGGGGGGAGCTCCTACGAGCAGTACTTC.

CDR3 protein: CASSLGLAGTGDTQYF. CDR3 DNA: TGTGCCAGCAGCTTGGGACTAGCGGGGACGGGAGATACGCAGTATTTT. This chain joins TRBV7-8 and TRBJ2-3; 13 nucleotides agree with TRBD2. Trimming removed 3 bases from V and 5 bases from J; junction bases left unmatched: 5. CDR1 SGHVS and CDR2 FQNEAQ come from the germline V gene. The CDR3 length is 16 residues. Variable domain in full (rest from reference TRBV7-8 and TRBJ2-3): GAGVSQSPRYKVAKRGQDVALRCDPISGHVSLFWYQQALGQGPEFLTYFQNEAQLDKSGLPSDRFFAERPEGSVSTLKIQRTQQEDSAVYLCASSLGLAGTGDTQYFGPGTRLTVL.

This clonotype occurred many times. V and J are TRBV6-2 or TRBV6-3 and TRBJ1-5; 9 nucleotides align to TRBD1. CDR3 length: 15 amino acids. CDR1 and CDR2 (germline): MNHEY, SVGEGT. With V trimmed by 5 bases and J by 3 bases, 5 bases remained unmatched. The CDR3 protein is CASSGTGLINQPQHF. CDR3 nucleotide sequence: TGTGCCAGCAGTGGGACAGGGCTAATCAATCAGCCCCAGCATTTT.

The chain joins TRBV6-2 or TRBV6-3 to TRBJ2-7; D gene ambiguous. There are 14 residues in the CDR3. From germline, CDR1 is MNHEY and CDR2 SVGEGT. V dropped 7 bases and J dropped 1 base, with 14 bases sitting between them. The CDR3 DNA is TGTGCCAGCACAGAACTCAGCCGATCCTACGAGCAGTACTTC. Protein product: CASTELSRSYEQYF.

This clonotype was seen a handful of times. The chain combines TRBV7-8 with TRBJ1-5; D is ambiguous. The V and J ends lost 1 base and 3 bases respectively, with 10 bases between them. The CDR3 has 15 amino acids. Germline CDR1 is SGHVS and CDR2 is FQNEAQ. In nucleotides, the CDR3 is TGTGCCAGCAGCTTAGTGGCAGGAGACAATCAGCCCCAGCATTTT. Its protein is CASSLVAGDNQPQHF.

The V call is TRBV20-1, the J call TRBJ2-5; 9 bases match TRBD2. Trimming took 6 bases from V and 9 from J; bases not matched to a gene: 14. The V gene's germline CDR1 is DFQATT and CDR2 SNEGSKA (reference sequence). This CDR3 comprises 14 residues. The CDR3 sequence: CSAPLAGPREAQYF. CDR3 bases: TGCAGTGCGCCCCTAGCGGGGCCGCGGGAGGCCCAGTACTTC.

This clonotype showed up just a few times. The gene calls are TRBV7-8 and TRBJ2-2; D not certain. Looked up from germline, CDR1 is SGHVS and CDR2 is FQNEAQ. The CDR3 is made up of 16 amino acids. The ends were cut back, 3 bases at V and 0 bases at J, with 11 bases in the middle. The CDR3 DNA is TGTGCCAGCAGCTTTCTGTGGTTAGCGAACACCGGGGAGCTGTTTTTT. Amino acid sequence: CASSFLWLANTGELFF.

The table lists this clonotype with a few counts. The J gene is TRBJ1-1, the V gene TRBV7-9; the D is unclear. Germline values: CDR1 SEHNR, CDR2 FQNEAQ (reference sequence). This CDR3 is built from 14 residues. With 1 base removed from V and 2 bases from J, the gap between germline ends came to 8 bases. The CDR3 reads CASSLVLVNTEAFF. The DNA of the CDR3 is TGTGCCAGCAGCTTAGTTTTGGTTAACACTGAAGCTTTCTTT.

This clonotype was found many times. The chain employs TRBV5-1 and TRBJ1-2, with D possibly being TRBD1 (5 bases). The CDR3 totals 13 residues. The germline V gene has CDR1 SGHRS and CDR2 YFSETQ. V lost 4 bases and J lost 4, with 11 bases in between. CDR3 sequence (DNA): TGCGCCAGCAGCCAAGACAGAGTCTATGGCTACACCTTC. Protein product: CASSQDRVYGYTF.

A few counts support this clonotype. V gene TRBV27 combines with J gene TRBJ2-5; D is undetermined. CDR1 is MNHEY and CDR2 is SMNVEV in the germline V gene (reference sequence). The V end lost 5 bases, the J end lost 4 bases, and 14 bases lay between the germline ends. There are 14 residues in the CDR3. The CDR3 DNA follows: TGTGCCAGCAGTCGGCAGGACGAAGGAGAGACCCAGTACTTC. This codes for CASSRQDEGETQYF.

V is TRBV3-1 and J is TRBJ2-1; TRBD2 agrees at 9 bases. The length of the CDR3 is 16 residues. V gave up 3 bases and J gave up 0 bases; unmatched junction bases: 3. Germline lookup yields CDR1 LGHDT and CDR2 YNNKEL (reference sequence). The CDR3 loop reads CASSQAAGGSYNEQFF. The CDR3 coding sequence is TGTGCCAGCAGCCAGGCAGCGGGAGGCTCCTACAATGAGCAGTTCTTC.

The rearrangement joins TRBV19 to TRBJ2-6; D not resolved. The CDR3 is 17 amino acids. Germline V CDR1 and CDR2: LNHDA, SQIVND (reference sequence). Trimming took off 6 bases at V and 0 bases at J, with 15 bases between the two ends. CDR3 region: CASRIWSDTSGANVLTF. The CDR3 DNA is TGTGCCAGTAGAATATGGTCAGATACCTCTGGGGCCAACGTCCTGACTTTC.

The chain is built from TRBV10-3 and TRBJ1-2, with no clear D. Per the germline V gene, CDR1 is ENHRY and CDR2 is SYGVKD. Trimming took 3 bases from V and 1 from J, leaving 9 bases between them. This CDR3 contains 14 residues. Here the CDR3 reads CAISDLIDNYGYTF. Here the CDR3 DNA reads TGTGCCATCAGTGACCTAATTGATAACTATGGCTACACCTTC.

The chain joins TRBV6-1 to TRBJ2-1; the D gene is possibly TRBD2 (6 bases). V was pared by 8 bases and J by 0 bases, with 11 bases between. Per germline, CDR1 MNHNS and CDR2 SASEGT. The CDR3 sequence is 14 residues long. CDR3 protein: CASLISGSYNEQFF. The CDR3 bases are TGTGCCAGCTTAATTAGCGGCTCCTACAATGAGCAGTTCTTC.

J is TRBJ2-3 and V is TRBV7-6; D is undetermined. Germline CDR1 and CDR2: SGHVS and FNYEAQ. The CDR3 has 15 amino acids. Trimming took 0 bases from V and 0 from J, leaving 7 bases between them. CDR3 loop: CASSLAASSTDTQYF. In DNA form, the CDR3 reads TGTGCCAGCAGCTTAGCAGCGTCTAGCACAGATACGCAGTATTTT. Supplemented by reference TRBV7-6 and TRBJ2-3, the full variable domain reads GAGVSQSPRYKVTKRGQDVALRCDPISGHVSLYWYRQALGQGPEFLTYFNYEAQQDKSGLPNDRFSAERPEGSISTLTIQRTEQRDSAMYRCASSLAASSTDTQYFGPGTRLTVL.